These T cell receptor beta chains were read from a single sample in a study of shared clonotypes between healthy human individuals. Profiled with immunoSEQ multiplex PCR; TCRdb holds only in-frame clones, not every one. Seen here are a few hundred thousand clones, roughly 72% observed once, and the top ten hold around 12%. The sequenced sample consisted of PBMCs. These receptors all stem from a woman aged 40 to 50 in good health. Some clones in this sample may be carry-over from other donors' samples. Both conserved end residues are part of each CDR3. The D gene is left open where the match is weak. For some rows the clone size is stated as once, few or many, or as a class when expanded; others skip it.

>TRBV7-9|TRBJ2-1|-|TRBD2
TGTGCCAGCAGCCTCACCGTTAGCGGGAGTCCCCCCAATGAGCAGTTCTTC
CASSLTVSGSPPNEQFF
>TRBV6-1|TRBJ2-7|many|-
TGTGCCACCCAGAACCGGGGTATCTACGAGCAGTACTTC
CATQNRGIYEQYF
>TRBV30|TRBJ2-7|-|-
TGTGCCTCGCTTCCAGGGTCCGGCGAGCAGTACTTC
CASLPGSGEQYF
>TRBV5-1|TRBJ2-5|few|-
TGCGCCAGCAGCACGGTGATCCAGGGCCAAGAGACCCAGTACTTC
CASSTVIQGQETQYF
>TRBV7-9|TRBJ2-2|-|-
TGTGCCAGATCCGGGACAACGAACACCGGGGAGCTGTTTTTT
CARSGTTNTGELFF
>TRBV19|TRBJ2-7|many|-
TGTGCCAGTGACGGGGGCTACGAGCAGTACTTC
CASDGGYEQYF
>TRBV4-3|TRBJ2-7|-|TRBD1
TGCGCCAGCAGCCAATTCAGGGGGACCTACGAGCAGTACTTC
CASSQFRGTYEQYF
>TRBV9|TRBJ2-1|-|TRBD2
TGTGCCAGCAGCGTAATAGGACTAGCTTCCAATGAGCAGTTCTTC
CASSVIGLASNEQFF
>TRBV9|TRBJ1-4|many|TRBD1
TGTGCCAGCAAAGTAGGGACAGGGCATTCAACTAATGAAAAACTGTTTTTT
CASKVGTGHSTNEKLFF
>TRBV11-2|TRBJ1-2|-|-
TGTGCCAGCAGCTCATCCCCGACGGGGGTTGAGGGCTACACCTTC
CASSSSPTGVEGYTF
>TRBV19|TRBJ1-1|-|TRBD1
TGTGCCAGTAGTACCCTCCGGGACAGGGGGCTTCTGTATACCCCGGGTACTGAAGCTTTCTTT
CASSTLRDRGLLYTPGTEAFF
>TRBV6-6|TRBJ2-3|once|-
TGTGCCAGCGGCAACCAGGGCTTGGTGGGGGATACGCAGTATTTT
CASGNQGLVGDTQYF
>TRBV5-1|TRBJ2-3|-|TRBD2
TGCGCCAGCAGCTTGGGGACTAGCGGGAGGGCCGTAGATACGCAGTATTTT
CASSLGTSGRAVDTQYF
>TRBV5-4|TRBJ2-7|-|-
TGTGCCAGCAGCTTGGGGCTAGCGAACTCCTACGAGCAGTACTTC
CASSLGLANSYEQYF
>TRBV25-1|TRBJ2-7|-|-
TGTGCCAGCAGTGAACCCGGGGGATACGAGCAGTACTTC
CASSEPGGYEQYF
>TRBV5-6|TRBJ2-7|many|-
TGTGCCAGCAGCCGGGGTTACGAGCAGTACTTC
CASSRGYEQYF
>TRBV4-3|TRBJ1-2|-|-
TGCGCCAGCAGCCAGGGCAGGGCTCGCGGAGGCTACACCTTC
CASSQGRARGGYTF
>TRBV5-4|TRBJ1-2|-|-
TGTGCCAGCAGGACACAGGGTAAAGAGTATGGCTACACCTTC
CASRTQGKEYGYTF
>TRBV7-2|TRBJ2-2|-|TRBD2
TGTGCCAGCAGCTTAGGACTAGCGGCCGGGGAGCTGTTTTTT
CASSLGLAAGELFF
>TRBV29-1|TRBJ2-7|-|-
TGCAGCGTTGCGAGGGAAAGCTCCTACGAGCAGTACTTC
CSVARESSYEQYF
>TRBV5-1|TRBJ1-1|-|-
TGCGCCAGCAGCCTGACCGCAGACACTGAAGCTTTCTTT
CASSLTADTEAFF
>TRBV18|TRBJ2-1|-|-
TGTGCCAGCTCACCCTCCCCGGGTAGCGGAGTGTACAATGAGCAGTTCTTC
CASSPSPGSGVYNEQFF
>TRBV18|TRBJ2-5|many|TRBD1
TGTGCCAGCTCCCCCCGGGACAGGGGGGTAGAGACCCAGTACTTC
CASSPRDRGVETQYF
>TRBV7-7|TRBJ2-1|-|TRBD2
TGTGCCAGCAGCCCACTAGCGGGAGTAGTTAATGAGCAGTTCTTC
CASSPLAGVVNEQFF
>TRBV11-2|TRBJ2-7|-|TRBD1
TGTGCCAGCAGCTCTCGACAGGGGGTTTATTACGAGCAGTACTTC
CASSSRQGVYYEQYF
>TRBV5-1|TRBJ2-1|-|-
TGCGCCAGCAGCTGGAACTCGGGACGTTGGGAGCAGTTCTTC
CASSWNSGRWEQFF
>TRBV1|TRBJ2-5|-|-
TGCACCAGCAGCCAAGTCCAAGCGTGGGAGACCCAGTACTTC
CTSSQVQAWETQYF
>TRBV7-2|TRBJ2-3|-|-
TGTGCCAGCAGCTTAGAACTAACCACAGATACGCAGTATTTT
CASSLELTTDTQYF
>TRBV28|TRBJ2-3|-|TRBD2
TGTGCCAGCAGTTTGGCGGGAGGGCCGGATACGCAGTATTTT
CASSLAGGPDTQYF
>TRBV4-1|TRBJ2-3|-|-
TGCGCCAGCAGCCACACCGGTGGGGTAGCGGCTACAGGGGGCACAGATACGCAGTATTTT
CASSHTGGVAATGGTDTQYF
>TRBV27|TRBJ2-7|-|-
TGTGCCAGCAGTCTTCGCCGGGCCGACGAGCAGTACTTC
CASSLRRADEQYF
>TRBV27|TRBJ1-1|-|-
TGTGCCAGCAGTTCGGTAACAGGGACCCGGAACACTGAAGCTTTCTTT
CASSSVTGTRNTEAFF
>TRBV15|TRBJ1-1|few|-
TGTGCCACCAGCAGGACGTTGAACACTGAAGCTTTCTTT
CATSRTLNTEAFF
>TRBV6-5|TRBJ2-7|-|-
TGTGCCAGCAGTCCCTCCGTGGTATACGAGCAGTACTTC
CASSPSVVYEQYF
>TRBV11-2|TRBJ2-1|-|-
TGTGCCAGCAGCTTAGTTCGGGAGAGGGGCAATGAGCAGTTCTTC
CASSLVRERGNEQFF
>TRBV28|TRBJ2-1|-|-
TGTGCCAGCAGTTTGCACTCGGAAGGGCAGTTCTTC
CASSLHSEGQFF
>TRBV2|TRBJ2-7|few|TRBD1
TGTGCCAGCAGTCAGGGACAGGTTCTTCGAGAGCAGTACTTC
CASSQGQVLREQYF
>TRBV7-2|TRBJ2-1|-|-
TGTGCCAGCAGCCGTAGCGGCCAATCCAGCTTCTTC
CASSRSGQSSFF
>TRBV28|TRBJ2-1|-|TRBD1
TGTGCCAGCATGGGGACAGGGAGGCGCCGGAGCTCCTACAATGAGCAGTTCTTC
CASMGTGRRRSSYNEQFF
>TRBV19|TRBJ2-1|-|TRBD2
TGTGCCAGTAGTAGTAGCGGGGGGGACAATGAGCAGTTCTTC
CASSSSGGDNEQFF
>TRBV21-1|TRBJ2-1|few|-
TGTGCCAGCCCGGGACTACCCCCCCACAATGAGCAGTTCTTC
CASPGLPPHNEQFF
>TRBV6-5|TRBJ2-2|-|-
TGTGCCAGCAGTTACGCGCCAGCCACCGGGGAGCTGTTTTTT
CASSYAPATGELFF
>TRBV21-1|TRBJ1-4|-|-
TGTGCCAGCAGCAAAGTAGCCCAGAACAATGAAAAACTGTTTTTT
CASSKVAQNNEKLFF
>TRBV2|TRBJ1-4|few|-
TGTGCCAGCAACCAAGGGGGGGGTAATGAAAAACTGTTTTTT
CASNQGGGNEKLFF
>TRBV9|TRBJ2-3|-|-
TGTGCCAGCAGCGTAGAATGGGATACGCAGTATTTT
CASSVEWDTQYF
>TRBV4-3|TRBJ2-1|-|TRBD2
TGCGCCAGCAGCCAAGGGACTAGCGGGCTATACAATGAGCAGTTCTTC
CASSQGTSGLYNEQFF
>TRBV2|TRBJ1-1|-|-
TGTGCCAGCAGTGAAGGACAGGTACGGGGTAGGACTGAAGCTTTCTTT
CASSEGQVRGRTEAFF
>TRBV7-2|TRBJ2-1|-|-
TGTGCCAGCAGCTTATCGTCTCCCCCTGGTGGGCAGTTCTTC
CASSLSSPPGGQFF
>TRBV6-6|TRBJ2-3|-|-
TGTGCCAGCAGTTACGAGGCAGGTGCAGATACGCAGTATTTT
CASSYEAGADTQYF
>TRBV6-4|TRBJ2-3|-|TRBD2
TGTGCCAGCAGCCAGACTAGCGGCTACACAGATACGCAGTATTTT
CASSQTSGYTDTQYF
>TRBV2|TRBJ2-1|-|-
TGTGCCAGCAGTGATCGCCTAGTTACTGCCGACTCCTACAATGAGCAGTTCTTC
CASSDRLVTADSYNEQFF
>TRBV5-1|TRBJ1-5|-|TRBD1
TGCGCCAGCAGCCCCTGGGACAGTTCCAATCAGCCCCAGCATTTT
CASSPWDSSNQPQHF